The 31 T cell receptor beta chains below all came from one sample that was sequenced in a study of T cell changes during pregnancy in multiple sclerosis. Profiling relied on immunoSEQ multiplex PCR, and the TCRdb table lists in-frame clones only, not all of them. The table records under 70,000 clones, 91% of them present only once. The source material was CD4+ T cells from peripheral blood mononuclear cells, sampled in the first trimester of pregnancy. All receptors come from a female donor with multiple sclerosis, enrolled in a pregnancy study.

The V call is TRBV20-1, the J call TRBJ2-1; D is uncertain. Germline CDR1 reads DFQATT; CDR2 reads SNEGSKA (reference sequence). The CDR3 runs 11 residues. V lost 6 bases and J 9 bases, leaving 12 bases between the germline ends. CDR3 sequence (DNA): TGCAGTGCCATGAGTTTGTTTGAGCAGTTCTTC. Protein product: CSAMSLFEQFF.

In DNA, the CDR3 is TGTGCCAGCATCCCCCCCCACTCCTACGAGCAGTACTTC. It translates to CASIPPHSYEQYF. The chain carries TRBV6-6 and TRBJ2-7; D is uncertain. Germline CDR1 is MNHNY and CDR2 is SVGAGI (reference sequence). V dropped 7 bases and J dropped 0 bases, with 10 bases sitting between them. CDR3 size: 13 residues.

The chain carries TRBV19 and TRBJ1-6; TRBD1 matches 7 bases. The CDR3 is 17 residues long. CDR1 and CDR2 from the germline V gene are LNHDA and SQIVND (reference sequence). V was pared by 1 base and J by 7 bases, with 10 bases of the junction left unmatched. CDR3 bases: TGTGCCAGTAGTATAGTGGGCGAGACAGGGAAGAATTCACCCCTCCACTTT. This translates into CASSIVGETGKNSPLHF. The whole variable domain, filled in from reference TRBV19 and TRBJ1-6, reads DGGITQSPKYLFRKEGQNVTLSCEQNLNHDAMYWYRQDPGQGLRLIYYSQIVNDFQKGDIAEGYSVSREKKESFPLTVTSAQKNPTAFYLCASSIVGETGKNSPLHFGNGTRLTVT.

The chain carries TRBV7-3 and TRBJ2-3, with TRBD1 matching 12 bases. With V trimmed by 5 bases and J by 3 bases, 9 bases remained unmatched. The CDR3 is made up of 17 amino acids. Germline CDR1 and CDR2: SGHTA and FQGTGA. CDR3 nucleotides: TGTGCCAGCAGCCCGGGACAGGGGGCCGGCCCAACAGATACGCAGTATTTT. It translates to CASSPGQGAGPTDTQYF.

Notes on this clone: The same CDR3 is also encoded by other DNA sequences in this sample. The chain couples TRBV9 to TRBJ1-1; 8 bases line up with TRBD1. This CDR3 spans 15 amino acids. Germline V lookup: CDR1 SGDLS, CDR2 YYNGEE. Trimming at V came to 0 bases and at J to 2 bases, leaving 3 bases not matched to a gene. The CDR3 is CASSVVGQVNTEAFF. CDR3 sequence (DNA): TGTGCCAGCAGCGTAGTGGGACAGGTAAACACTGAAGCTTTCTTT.

The DNA for the CDR3 is TGCGCCAGCAGAGGTAGCGGGGGGGCCGGGGAGCTGTTTTTT. Protein sequence: CASRGSGGAGELFF. This chain connects TRBV10-2 to TRBJ2-2; TRBD2 matches at 11 bases. The V gene's germline CDR1 is WSHSY and CDR2 SAAADI. The length of the CDR3 is 14 residues. After removal of 6 bases from V and 6 bases from J, the junction contained 3 bases not matched to a gene.

The CDR3 DNA reads as TGTGCCAGCAGCCTCCAAGAGACCCAGTACTTC. Its protein is CASSLQETQYF. The chain combines TRBV7-2 with TRBJ2-5; no reliable D call. Per germline, CDR1 SGHTA and CDR2 FQGNSA. V lost 5 bases to trimming and J lost 1 base, with 2 bases between them. This CDR3 is built from 11 residues.

This sequence joins TRBV9 and TRBJ1-1, with a tentative D call TRBD1 (5 bases). The length of the CDR3 is 16 residues. Germline CDR1 and CDR2: SGDLS and YYNGEE. V was trimmed by 2 bases and J by 3 bases, leaving 17 bases between them. In DNA, the CDR3 is TGTGCCAGCAGCGTTCAGTCGGCAGGGAGGGACACTGAAGCTTTCTTT. This encodes CASSVQSAGRDTEAFF.

The chain uses TRBV4-3 and TRBJ2-2, with a tentative D call TRBD1 (6 bases). CDR3 length: 14 amino acids. Trimming stripped 0 bases from V and 7 bases from J, with 9 bases between. The germline CDR1 and CDR2 sequences are LGHNA and YSLEER. CDR3 region: CASSQETGIGELFF. CDR3 sequence (DNA): TGCGCCAGCAGCCAAGAGACAGGAATCGGGGAGCTGTTTTTT.

The chain links TRBV7-7 to TRBJ1-4; D ambiguous. V lost 11 bases, J lost 5 bases, and 15 bases lay in between. CDR3 size: 13 residues. CDR1 SSHAT and CDR2 FNYEAQ come from the germline V gene (reference sequence). In DNA form, the CDR3 reads TGTGCCGTCGCCAGGAGGTTAAATGAAAAACTGTTTTTT. Residues: CAVARRLNEKLFF.

The chain links TRBV11-2 to TRBJ2-7; TRBD1 is a possible D gene (6 bases). The ends were cut back, 5 bases at V and 8 bases at J, with 19 bases in the middle. This CDR3 is built from 14 residues. Germline assignment: CDR1 SGHAT and CDR2 FQNNGV. Here the CDR3 reads CASSPAGGLSQQYF. CDR3 coding DNA: TGTGCCAGCAGCCCAGCTGGGGGCCTCAGCCAGCAGTACTTC.

The J gene is TRBJ2-5, the V gene TRBV5-4; a possible D gene is TRBD1 (5 bases). CDR1 and CDR2 (germline): SGHNT, YYREEE (reference sequence). Trimming cost V 3 bases and J 1 base, with 10 bases left between them. The CDR3 is 14 amino acids. The CDR3 DNA reads as TGTGCCAGCAGCTCAGGGATCCGCCAAGAGACCCAGTACTTC. Its protein product is CASSSGIRQETQYF.

The chain recombines TRBV5-4 with TRBJ1-6, with 9 bases lining up with TRBD1. The CDR3 is 14 amino acids. After removal of 6 bases from V and 9 bases from J, the junction contained 7 bases not matched to a gene. Germline V gives CDR1 SGHNT, CDR2 YYREEE (reference sequence). The CDR3 region is CASTYETGGSPLHF. In DNA form, the CDR3 reads TGTGCCAGCACCTACGAGACAGGGGGTTCACCCCTCCACTTT.

This clone was detected only a few times. The chain has TRBV6-4 and TRBJ1-1, with D perhaps TRBD1 (5 bases). The CDR3 is made up of 14 amino acids. The V gene's germline CDR1 is MRHNA and CDR2 SNTAGT. V lost 7 bases to trimming and J lost 0 bases, with 12 bases between them. The CDR3 bases are TGTGCCAGCAAAGCAGGGCCTTTGAACACTGAAGCTTTCTTT. Encoded protein: CASKAGPLNTEAFF.

This clone was counted a single time. The chain recombines TRBV2 with TRBJ1-1; D may be TRBD1 (5 bases). The V gene lost 6 bases and the J gene lost 0 bases, with 11 bases spanning the gap. There are 14 residues in the CDR3. Germline V gene data show CDR1 as SNHLY and CDR2 as FYNNEI. DNA for the CDR3: TGTGCCAGCAGCCCCACAGGAGTGAACACTGAAGCTTTCTTT. It specifies CASSPTGVNTEAFF.

J is TRBJ1-6 and V is TRBV6-6; TRBD1 matches at 9 bases. V dropped 6 bases and J dropped 7; count of bases not matched to a gene: 7. The CDR3 has 15 residues. From germline, CDR1 is MNHNY and CDR2 SVGAGI (reference sequence). Here the CDR3 DNA reads TGTGCCAGCAGGGGGGACAGGGCGATAAATTCACCCCTCCACTTT. Amino acids: CASRGDRAINSPLHF.

The rearrangement joins TRBV27 to TRBJ2-7, with a tentative D call TRBD1 (5 bases). Germline-derived CDR1 and CDR2 are MNHEY and SMNVEV (reference sequence). CDR3 length equals 16 residues. V dropped 2 bases and J dropped 0 bases, with 14 bases sitting between them. DNA of the CDR3: TGTGCCAGCAGTTTAATTTTGGGGCAAAGCTCCTACGAGCAGTACTTC. This sequence encodes CASSLILGQSSYEQYF.

The CDR3 sequence: CASSRQDSPQSTDTQYF. CDR3 sequence (DNA): TGTGCCAGCAGCCGCCAAGACTCCCCCCAAAGCACAGATACGCAGTATTTT. V and J are TRBV4-2 and TRBJ2-3, with D unclear. The germline V gene encodes CDR1 LGHNA and CDR2 YNFKEQ. V lost 4 bases to trimming and J lost 0 bases, with 17 bases between them. This CDR3 region has 17 residues.

The chain combines TRBV6-5 with TRBJ1-2; 7 bases fit TRBD1. The CDR3 contains 15 residues. V shed 4 bases and J 3 bases; nucleotides not matched to a gene: 8. Germline V gene data show CDR1 as MNHEY and CDR2 as SVGAGI. Here the CDR3 DNA reads TGTGCCAGCAGTTCGCAGGGGGGCGCCTACTATGGCTACACCTTC. It codes for CASSSQGGAYYGYTF.

The chain has TRBV18 and TRBJ2-7, with D perhaps TRBD2 (6 bases). The germline gives CDR1 KGHSH, CDR2 LQKENI. The CDR3 has 15 residues. Trimming took 5 bases from V and 3 from J, leaving 17 bases between them. The CDR3 spells CASSGGTGLIYEQYF. The CDR3 DNA reads TGTGCCAGCTCAGGGGGGACCGGGCTTATCTACGAGCAGTACTTC.

This clone has more than one count but fewer than ten. The chain uses TRBV5-1 and TRBJ1-6, with D possibly TRBD1 on 6 matching bases. CDR3 length: 16 residues. Trimming shortened V by 0 bases and J by 9 bases, and 16 bases separated the two germline ends. Germline V CDR1 and CDR2: SGHRS, YFSETQ. The CDR3 region is CASSLAQGRFGSPLHF. Written as DNA, the CDR3 is TGCGCCAGCAGCTTGGCCCAGGGGCGATTCGGTTCACCCCTCCACTTT.

CDR3: CASSPRGRSYNEQFF. CDR3 nucleotides: TGTGCCAGTAGCCCTCGAGGGCGCTCCTACAATGAGCAGTTCTTC. The V and J genes are TRBV19 and TRBJ2-1; possible D gene TRBD2, 5 bases. This CDR3 region has 15 residues. CDR1 is LNHDA, CDR2 SQIVND, per germline (reference sequence). The V and J ends lost 6 bases and 0 bases respectively, with 12 bases between them.

The chain joins TRBV19 to TRBJ1-4; 10 nucleotides match TRBD1. V shed 6 bases and J 7 bases; nucleotides not matched to a gene: 2. The CDR3 is made up of 13 amino acids. From germline, CDR1 is LNHDA and CDR2 SQIVND (reference sequence). As DNA, the CDR3 is TGTGCCAGTAGGGGACAGGGGACTGAAAAACTGTTTTTT. It specifies CASRGQGTEKLFF.

On this clone: The same CDR3 also results from other DNA sequences found in this sample. The V call is TRBV25-1, the J call TRBJ1-6, with TRBD1 matching over 9 bases. CDR1 MGHDK and CDR2 SYGVNS come from the germline V gene. With 8 bases clipped from V and 7 bases from J, the junction kept 6 bases outside the gene matches. The CDR3 sequence is 14 residues long. CDR3 amino acids: CASSGTGINSPLHF. CDR3 coding DNA: TGTGCCAGCTCCGGGACAGGGATAAATTCACCCCTCCACTTT.

The chain employs TRBV15 and TRBJ2-3; 9 bases are a match to TRBD2. The CDR3 length is 16 residues. Per the germline V gene, CDR1 is LNHNV and CDR2 is YYDKDF (reference sequence). J gave up 2 bases and V 5 bases, and 8 bases lay outside the gene matches. This CDR3 reads CATSGSGLAFTDTQYF. The CDR3 DNA reads TGTGCCACCAGCGGTTCGGGACTAGCTTTCACAGATACGCAGTATTTT. Full variable domain (rest looked up from reference TRBV15 and TRBJ2-3): DAMVIQNPRYQVTQFGKPVTLSCSQTLNHNVMYWYQQKSSQAPKLLFHYYDKDFNNEADTPDNFQSRRPNTSFCFLDIRSPGLGDTAMYLCATSGSGLAFTDTQYFGPGTRLTVL.

The chain carries TRBV5-4 and TRBJ2-3, with 12 bases fitting TRBD2. This CDR3 is 17 amino acids long. V dropped 1 base and J dropped 4; count of bases not matched to a gene: 7. Germline CDR1 SGHNT, CDR2 YYREEE (reference sequence). The CDR3 DNA reads TGTGCCAGCAGCTTGAAACTAGCGGGGGGTGGGGCAGATACGCAGTATTTT. It yields the protein CASSLKLAGGGADTQYF.

The chain is built from TRBV2 and TRBJ1-3, with D perhaps TRBD1 (5 bases). This CDR3 has 14 residues. Germline-derived CDR1 and CDR2 are SNHLY and FYNNEI. V lost 8 bases, J lost 4 bases, and 15 bases lay in between. The CDR3 region is CASLKESGGNTIYF. CDR3 DNA: TGTGCCAGCTTGAAAGAGTCAGGGGGAAACACCATATATTTT.

This clone was seen a few times. The rearrangement joins TRBV1 to TRBJ1-4; the table gives TRBD1 as D, unverified against the DNA. TRBV1 is labeled a pseudogene. CDR3 size: 15 residues. As DNA, the CDR3 is TGCACCAGCAGCTCTACCGGGACAGGGACAGAAAAACTGTTTTTT. It yields the protein CTSSSTGTGTEKLFF.

The rearrangement links TRBV19 to TRBJ2-7, with D possibly TRBD1 on 6 matching bases. This CDR3 is built from 10 residues. The ends were cut back, 8 bases at V and 4 bases at J, with 6 bases in the middle. Germline CDR1 LNHDA, CDR2 SQIVND (reference sequence). In DNA, the CDR3 is TGTGCCAGTGGACAGTACGAGCAGTACTTC. This sequence encodes CASGQYEQYF.

The chain uses TRBV30 and TRBJ1-1; D gene unclear. The CDR3 totals 12 residues. The V and J ends lost 4 bases and 1 base respectively, with 7 bases between them. Germline V gene sequence: CDR1 GTSNPN, CDR2 SVGIG (reference sequence). This chain's CDR3 is CAWKYSNTEAFF. CDR3 nucleotide sequence: TGTGCCTGGAAGTACTCGAACACTGAAGCTTTCTTT. Full variable domain (remainder filled in from reference TRBV30 and TRBJ1-1): SQTIHQWPATLVQPVGSPLSLECTVEGTSNPNLYWYRQAAGRGLQLLFYSVGIGQISSEVPQNLSASRPQDRQFILSSKKLLLSDSGFYLCAWKYSNTEAFFGQGTRLTVV.

The chain links TRBV5-1 to TRBJ1-2, with D possibly being TRBD1 (6 bases). The germline CDR1 and CDR2 sequences are SGHRS and YFSETQ. V was cut by 4 bases and J by 6 bases, with 19 bases left in between. The CDR3 consists of 15 residues. In DNA, the CDR3 is TGCGCCAGCAGCCTCACCCCAGGGGTCGGGGATGGCTACACCTTC. This gives the protein CASSLTPGVGDGYTF.